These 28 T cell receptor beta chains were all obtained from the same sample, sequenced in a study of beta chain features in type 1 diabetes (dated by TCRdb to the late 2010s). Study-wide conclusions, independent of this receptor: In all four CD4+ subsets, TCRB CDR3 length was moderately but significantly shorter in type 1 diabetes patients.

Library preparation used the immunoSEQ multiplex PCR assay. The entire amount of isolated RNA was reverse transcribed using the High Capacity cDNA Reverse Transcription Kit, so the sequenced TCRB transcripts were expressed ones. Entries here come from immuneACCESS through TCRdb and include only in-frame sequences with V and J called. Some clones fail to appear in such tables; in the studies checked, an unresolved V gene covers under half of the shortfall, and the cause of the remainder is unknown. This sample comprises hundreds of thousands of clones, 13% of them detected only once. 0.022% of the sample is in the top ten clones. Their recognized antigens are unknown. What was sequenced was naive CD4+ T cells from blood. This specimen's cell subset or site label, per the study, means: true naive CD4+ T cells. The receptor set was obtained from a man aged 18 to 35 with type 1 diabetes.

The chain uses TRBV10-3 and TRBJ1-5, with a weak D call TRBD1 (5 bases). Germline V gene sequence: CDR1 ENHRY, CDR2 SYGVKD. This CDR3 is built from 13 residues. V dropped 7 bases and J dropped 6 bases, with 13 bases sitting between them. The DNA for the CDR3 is TGTGCCATCAATAGGGGTTCCGGTCAGCCCCAGCATTTT. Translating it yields CAINRGSGQPQHF.

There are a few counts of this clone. CDR3 amino acids: CATSSLKGFTDTQYF. CDR3 coding DNA: TGTGCCACCAGCAGTCTGAAGGGCTTCACAGATACGCAGTATTTT. The chain recombines TRBV15 with TRBJ2-3; D not certain. This CDR3 comprises 15 residues. Germline V CDR1 and CDR2: LNHNV, YYDKDF (reference sequence). V was cut by 3 bases and J by 2 bases, with 12 bases left in between. Drawing the rest from reference TRBV15 and TRBJ2-3, the complete variable domain is DAMVIQNPRYQVTQFGKPVTLSCSQTLNHNVMYWYQQKSSQAPKLLFHYYDKDFNNEADTPDNFQSRRPNTSFCFLDIRSPGLGDTAMYLCATSSLKGFTDTQYFGPGTRLTVL.

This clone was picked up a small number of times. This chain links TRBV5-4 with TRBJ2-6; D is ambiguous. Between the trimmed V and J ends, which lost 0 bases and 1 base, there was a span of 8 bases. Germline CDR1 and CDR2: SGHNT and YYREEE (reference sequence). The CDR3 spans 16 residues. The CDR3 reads CASSLARVSGANVLTF. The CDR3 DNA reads TGTGCCAGCAGCTTGGCCCGGGTATCTGGGGCCAACGTCCTGACTTTC.

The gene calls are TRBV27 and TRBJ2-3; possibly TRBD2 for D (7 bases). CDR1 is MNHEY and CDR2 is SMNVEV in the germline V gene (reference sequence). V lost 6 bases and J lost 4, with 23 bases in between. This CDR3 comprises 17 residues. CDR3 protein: CASSTRGGQVQADTQYF. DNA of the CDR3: TGTGCCAGCAGCACAAGGGGGGGCCAGGTCCAGGCAGATACGCAGTATTTT.

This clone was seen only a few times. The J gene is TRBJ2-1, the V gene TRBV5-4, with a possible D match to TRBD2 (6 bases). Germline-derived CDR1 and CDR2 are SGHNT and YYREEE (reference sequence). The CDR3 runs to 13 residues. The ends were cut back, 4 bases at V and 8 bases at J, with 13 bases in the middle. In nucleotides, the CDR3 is TGTGCCAGCAGCCTACTCCTAGCGCATGAGCAGTTCTTC. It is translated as CASSLLLAHEQFF.

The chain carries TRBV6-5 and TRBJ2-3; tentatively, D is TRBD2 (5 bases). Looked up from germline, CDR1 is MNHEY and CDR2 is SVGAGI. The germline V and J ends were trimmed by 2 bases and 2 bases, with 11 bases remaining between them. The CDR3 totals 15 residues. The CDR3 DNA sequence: TGTGCCAGCAGTTACCAGGCAGCGGACACAGATACGCAGTATTTT. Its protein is CASSYQAADTDTQYF.

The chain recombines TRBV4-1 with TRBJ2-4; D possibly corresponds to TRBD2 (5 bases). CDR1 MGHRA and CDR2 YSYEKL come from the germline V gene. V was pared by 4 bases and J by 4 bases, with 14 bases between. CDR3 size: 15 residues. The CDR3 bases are TGCGCCAGCAGCCCCTCGGGCGGGCTTAAAAACATTCAGTACTTC. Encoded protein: CASSPSGGLKNIQYF.

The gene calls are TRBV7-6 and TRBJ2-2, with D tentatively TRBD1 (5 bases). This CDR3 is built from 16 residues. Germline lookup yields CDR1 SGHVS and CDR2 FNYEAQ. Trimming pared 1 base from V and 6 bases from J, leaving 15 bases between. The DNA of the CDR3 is TGTGCCAGCAGCTTAGGGGCAGGGTCCCGAGCCGGGGAGCTGTTTTTT. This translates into CASSLGAGSRAGELFF.

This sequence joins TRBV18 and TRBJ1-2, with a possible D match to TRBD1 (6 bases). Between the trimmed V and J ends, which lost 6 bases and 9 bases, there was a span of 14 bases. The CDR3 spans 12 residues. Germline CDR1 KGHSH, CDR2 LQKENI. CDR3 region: CASSLEGESYTF. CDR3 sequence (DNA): TGTGCCAGCTCCCTTGAGGGGGAAAGCTACACCTTC.

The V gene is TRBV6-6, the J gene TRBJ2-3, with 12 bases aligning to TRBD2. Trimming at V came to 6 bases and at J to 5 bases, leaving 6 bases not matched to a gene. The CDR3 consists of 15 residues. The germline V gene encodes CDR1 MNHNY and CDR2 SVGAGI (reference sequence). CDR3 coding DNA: TGTGCCAGCAGCCAACTAGCGGGGGGTAGAGATACGCAGTATTTT. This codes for CASSQLAGGRDTQYF.

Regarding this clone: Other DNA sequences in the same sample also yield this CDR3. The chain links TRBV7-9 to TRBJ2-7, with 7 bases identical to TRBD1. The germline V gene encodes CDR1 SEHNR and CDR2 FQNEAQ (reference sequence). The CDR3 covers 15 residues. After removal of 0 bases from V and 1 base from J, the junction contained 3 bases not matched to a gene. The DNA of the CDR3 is TGTGCCAGCAGCTTAGCAGGGGGCTATTCCTACGAGCAGTACTTC. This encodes CASSLAGGYSYEQYF.

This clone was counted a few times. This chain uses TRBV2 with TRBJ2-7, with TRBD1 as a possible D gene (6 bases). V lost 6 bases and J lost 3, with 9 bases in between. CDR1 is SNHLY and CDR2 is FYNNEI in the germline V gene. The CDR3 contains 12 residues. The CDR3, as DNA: TGTGCCAGCAGGGGGGCGGTCTACGAGCAGTACTTC. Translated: CASRGAVYEQYF.

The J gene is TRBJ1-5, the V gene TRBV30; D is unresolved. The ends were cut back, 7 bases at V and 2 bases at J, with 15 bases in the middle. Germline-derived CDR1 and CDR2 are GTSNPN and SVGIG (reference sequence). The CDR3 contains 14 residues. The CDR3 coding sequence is TGTGCCTCGGCGTACGGTAGGGGCAATCAGCCCCAGCATTTT. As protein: CASAYGRGNQPQHF. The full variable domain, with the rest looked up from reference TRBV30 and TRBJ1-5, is SQTIHQWPATLVQPVGSPLSLECTVEGTSNPNLYWYRQAAGRGLQLLFYSVGIGQISSEVPQNLSASRPQDRQFILSSKKLLLSDSGFYLCASAYGRGNQPQHFGDGTRLSIL.

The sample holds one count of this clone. The CDR3: CASSYSEQGQTQYF. The CDR3 DNA reads TGTGCCAGCAGTTACTCGGAACAGGGTCAGACCCAGTACTTC. The rearrangement uses TRBV6-5 and TRBJ2-5, with D perhaps TRBD1 (6 bases). The CDR3 is made up of 14 amino acids. Germline CDR1 MNHEY, CDR2 SVGAGI. Deletions cut 0 bases from V and 6 bases from J, with 11 bases between.

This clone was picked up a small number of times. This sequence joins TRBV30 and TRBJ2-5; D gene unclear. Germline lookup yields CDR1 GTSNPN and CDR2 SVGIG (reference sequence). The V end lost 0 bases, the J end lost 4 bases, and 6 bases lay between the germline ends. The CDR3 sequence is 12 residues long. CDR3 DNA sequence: TGTGCCTGGAGTGTATATACAGAGACCCAGTACTTC. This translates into CAWSVYTETQYF.

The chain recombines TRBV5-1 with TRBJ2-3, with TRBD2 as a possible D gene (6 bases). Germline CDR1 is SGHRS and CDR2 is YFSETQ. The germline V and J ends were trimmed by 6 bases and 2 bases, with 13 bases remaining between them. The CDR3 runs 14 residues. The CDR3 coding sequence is TGCGCCAGCAAACTCCGGGACTTCACAGATACGCAGTATTTT. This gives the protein CASKLRDFTDTQYF.

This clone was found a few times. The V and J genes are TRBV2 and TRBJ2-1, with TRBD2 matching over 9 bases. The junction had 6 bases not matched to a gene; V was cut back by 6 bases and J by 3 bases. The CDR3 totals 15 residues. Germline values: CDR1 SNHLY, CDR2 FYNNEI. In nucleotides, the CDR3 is TGTGCCAGCAGACCGTCTAGCGGGGACTACAATGAGCAGTTCTTC. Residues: CASRPSSGDYNEQFF.

Here the CDR3 reads CASSLVWQTNTGELFF. The CDR3 DNA reads as TGTGCCAGCAGCTTAGTGTGGCAGACGAACACCGGGGAGCTGTTTTTT. This rearrangement joins TRBV11-3 to TRBJ2-2; D not certain. The CDR3 covers 16 residues. The V gene lost 1 base and the J gene lost 0 bases, with 9 bases spanning the gap. Germline V gene data show CDR1 as SGHNT and CDR2 as YENEEA.

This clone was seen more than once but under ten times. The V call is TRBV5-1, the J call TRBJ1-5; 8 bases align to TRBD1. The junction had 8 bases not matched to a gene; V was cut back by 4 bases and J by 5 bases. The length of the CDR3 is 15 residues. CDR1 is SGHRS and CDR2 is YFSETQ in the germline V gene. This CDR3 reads CASSPRTGPDQPQHF. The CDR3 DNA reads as TGCGCCAGCAGCCCCAGGACAGGGCCAGATCAGCCCCAGCATTTT.

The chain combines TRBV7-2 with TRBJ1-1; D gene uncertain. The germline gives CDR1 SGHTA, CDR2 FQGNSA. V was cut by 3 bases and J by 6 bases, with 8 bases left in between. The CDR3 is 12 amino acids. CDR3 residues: CASSFEVPEAFF. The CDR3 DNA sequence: TGTGCCAGCAGCTTTGAGGTGCCTGAAGCTTTCTTT.

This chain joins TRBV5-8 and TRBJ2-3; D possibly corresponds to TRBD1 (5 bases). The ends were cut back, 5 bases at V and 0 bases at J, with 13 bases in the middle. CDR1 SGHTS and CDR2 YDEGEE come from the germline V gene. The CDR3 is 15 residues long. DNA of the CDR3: TGTGCCAGCAGTCAAGACAGACCTAGCACAGATACGCAGTATTTT. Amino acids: CASSQDRPSTDTQYF.

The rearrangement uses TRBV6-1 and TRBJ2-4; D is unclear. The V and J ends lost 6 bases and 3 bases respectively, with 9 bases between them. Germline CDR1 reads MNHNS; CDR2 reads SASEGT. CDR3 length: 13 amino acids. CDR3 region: CASRELGKNIQYF. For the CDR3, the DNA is TGTGCCAGCAGGGAGTTAGGCAAAAACATTCAGTACTTC.

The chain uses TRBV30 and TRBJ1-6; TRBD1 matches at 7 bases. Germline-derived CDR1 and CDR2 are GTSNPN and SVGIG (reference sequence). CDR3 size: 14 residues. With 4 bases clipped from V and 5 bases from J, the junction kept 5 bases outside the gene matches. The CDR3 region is CAWTTGVDNSPLHF. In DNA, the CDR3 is TGTGCCTGGACCACAGGGGTAGATAATTCACCCCTCCACTTT.

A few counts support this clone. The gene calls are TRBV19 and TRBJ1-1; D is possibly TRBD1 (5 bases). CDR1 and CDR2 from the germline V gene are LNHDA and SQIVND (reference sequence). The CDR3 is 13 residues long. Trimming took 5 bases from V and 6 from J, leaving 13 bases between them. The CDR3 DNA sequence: TGTGCCAGTAGTCCCCAGGGATTAGCTGAAGCTTTCTTT. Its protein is CASSPQGLAEAFF.

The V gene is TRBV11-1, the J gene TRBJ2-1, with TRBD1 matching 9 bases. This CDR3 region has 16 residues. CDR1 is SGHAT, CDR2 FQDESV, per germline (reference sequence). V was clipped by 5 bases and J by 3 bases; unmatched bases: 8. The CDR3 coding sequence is TGTGCCAGCAGCGTACAGGGGGCCTTGGGCTACAATGAGCAGTTCTTC. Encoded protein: CASSVQGALGYNEQFF. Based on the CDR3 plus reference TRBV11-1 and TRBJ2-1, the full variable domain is EAEVAQSPRYKITEKSQAVAFWCDPISGHATLYWYRQILGQGPELLVQFQDESVVDDSQLPKDRFSAERLKGVDSTLKIQPAELGDSAMYLCASSVQGALGYNEQFFGPGTRLTVL.

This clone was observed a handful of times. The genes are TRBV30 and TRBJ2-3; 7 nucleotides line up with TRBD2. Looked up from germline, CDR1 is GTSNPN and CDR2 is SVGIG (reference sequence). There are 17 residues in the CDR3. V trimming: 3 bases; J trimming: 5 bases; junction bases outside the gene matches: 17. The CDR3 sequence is CAWSRTRDYLSQDTQYF. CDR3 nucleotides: TGTGCCTGGAGCCGCACCCGGGACTACCTATCACAAGATACGCAGTATTTT.

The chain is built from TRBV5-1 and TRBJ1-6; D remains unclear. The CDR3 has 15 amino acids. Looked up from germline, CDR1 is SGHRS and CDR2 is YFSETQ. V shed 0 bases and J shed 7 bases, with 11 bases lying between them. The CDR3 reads CASSLAGVRNSPLHF. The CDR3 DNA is TGCGCCAGCAGCTTGGCCGGGGTACGAAATTCACCCCTCCACTTT. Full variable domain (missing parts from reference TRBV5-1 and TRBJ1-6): KAGVTQTPRYLIKTRGQQVTLSCSPISGHRSVSWYQQTPGQGLQFLFEYFSETQRNKGNFPGRFSGRQFSNSRSEMNVSTLELGDSALYLCASSLAGVRNSPLHFGNGTRLTVT.

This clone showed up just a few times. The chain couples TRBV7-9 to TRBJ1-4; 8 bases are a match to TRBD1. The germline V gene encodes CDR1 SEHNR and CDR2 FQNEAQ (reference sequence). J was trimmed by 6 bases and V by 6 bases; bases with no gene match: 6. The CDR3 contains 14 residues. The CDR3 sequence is CASSYRGGDEKLFF. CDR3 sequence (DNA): TGTGCCAGCAGTTACAGGGGGGGCGATGAAAAACTGTTTTTT. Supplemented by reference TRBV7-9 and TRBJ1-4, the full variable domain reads DTGVSQNPRHKITKRGQNVTFRCDPISEHNRLYWYRQTLGQGPEFLTYFQNEAQLEKSRLLSDRFSAERPKGSFSTLEIQRTEQGDSAMYLCASSYRGGDEKLFFGSGTQLSVL.